This T cell receptor (beta chain) was obtained from a study of cytomegalovirus exposure and HLA in healthy donors. The PCR was carried out with 60 Vbeta primers and 13 Jbeta primers. Using immunoSEQ multiplex PCR, the repertoire was profiled, and TCRdb retains in-frame clones only, with some absent. The sample comprises around 37,000 clones, roughly 80% of which are singletons, and 8% to 11% rests with the top ten. The CDR3 totals 13 residues. Germline CDR1 MNHEY, CDR2 SMNVEV (reference sequence). V was shortened by 6 bases and J by 7 bases, with 15 bases between the two germline ends. The sample consisted of PBMCs. The TCR comes from a woman aged 18 to 35 in good health and CMV-seropositive. This chain connects TRBV27 to TRBJ1-2; D gene unclear. CDR3 sequence (DNA): TGTGCCAGCAGCCTCTCGGGGAGAGCTGGCTACACCTTC. Translation gives CASSLSGRAGYTF.